A selection of T cell receptor beta chains follows, all from one sample in a study of shared T cell receptors in the human thymus. Only in-frame clones appear in the TCRdb table, and some are missing; sequencing was by immunoSEQ multiplex PCR. The data show hundreds of thousands of clones, with around 93% seen just once and approximately 0.02% held by the top ten. The sequenced sample consisted of thymocytes. These receptors came from a human donor. Each CDR3 is given with its conserved first and last residue. A D gene is named only where the DNA matches it firmly. Part of the rows lack a size; the others show once, few, many or a class for expanded clones.

.	TRBD2	TRBV28	TRBJ2-7	CASRQLGLAGGVHEQYF	TGTGCCAGCAGACAACTGGGACTAGCGGGAGGGGTCCACGAGCAGTACTTC
.	.	TRBV14	TRBJ1-2	CASSQDWAKSVRGYTF	TGTGCCAGCAGCCAAGACTGGGCGAAGAGCGTCCGTGGCTACACCTTC
.	.	TRBV12-1	TRBJ2-6	CASSFLRDISGANVLTF	TGTGCCAGCAGCTTTCTACGCGACATCTCTGGGGCCAACGTCCTGACTTTC
.	.	TRBV27	TRBJ2-7	CASRLRRTYEQYF	TGTGCCAGCCGCCTTCGACGGACTTACGAGCAGTACTTC
.	.	TRBV25-1	TRBJ1-1	CASSKNRVNTEAFF	TGTGCCAGTTCAAAAAATCGGGTGAACACTGAAGCTTTCTTT
.	.	TRBV27	TRBJ2-7	CASSSRDWSSYEQYF	TGTGCCAGCAGTAGCCGGGACTGGAGCTCCTACGAGCAGTACTTC
.	.	TRBV6-5	TRBJ2-7	CASTGWYEQYF	TGTGCCAGCACGGGCTGGTACGAGCAGTACTTC
.	.	TRBV2	TRBJ1-2	CASDLSTSSLTGYTF	TGTGCCAGCGATTTAAGTACGTCTTCTCTGACTGGCTACACCTTC
once	.	TRBV5-6	TRBJ2-2	CASSPRTGWTGELFF	TGTGCCAGCAGCCCACGGACCGGGTGGACCGGGGAGCTGTTTTTT
.	.	TRBV28	TRBJ2-7	CASSLNLERHFSYEQYF	TGTGCCAGCAGTTTGAATCTCGAGCGGCACTTCTCCTACGAGCAGTACTTC
.	TRBD2	TRBV29-1	TRBJ2-5	CSVGLAGALETQYF	TGCAGCGTTGGCCTAGCGGGAGCGTTGGAGACCCAGTACTTC
.	.	TRBV19	TRBJ1-5	CASSPHNNQPQHF	TGTGCCAGTAGTCCCCACAACAATCAGCCCCAGCATTTT
.	.	TRBV14	TRBJ2-7	CASSQESSPRRGEQYF	TGTGCCAGCAGCCAAGAATCCTCCCCCCGGCGTGGCGAGCAGTACTTC
.	TRBD1	TRBV6-5	TRBJ2-1	CASRDTGTGHNEQFF	TGTGCCAGCAGGGATACCGGGACAGGGCACAATGAGCAGTTCTTC
.	TRBD2	TRBV25-1	TRBJ2-5	CASSGAFLAGAWETQYF	TGTGCCAGCAGTGGGGCCTTTTTAGCGGGAGCGTGGGAGACCCAGTACTTC
.	TRBD2	TRBV11-2	TRBJ2-2	CASSAWRGGINTGELFF	TGTGCCAGCAGCGCCTGGCGGGGAGGGATTAACACCGGGGAGCTGTTTTTT
.	TRBD2	TRBV5-1	TRBJ2-6	CASSPGTSGTRSGANVLTF	TGCGCCAGCAGCCCCGGGACTAGCGGAACCCGATCTGGGGCCAACGTCCTGACTTTC
.	TRBD2	TRBV4-1	TRBJ2-3	CASSQITSGPSTDTQYF	TGCGCCAGCAGCCAAATAACTAGCGGGCCTAGCACAGATACGCAGTATTTT
.	TRBD1	TRBV6-1	TRBJ2-1	CASSEGDRRGSHSYNEQFF	TGTGCCAGCAGTGAAGGGGACAGGAGAGGGTCCCACTCCTACAATGAGCAGTTCTTC
.	.	TRBV5-1	TRBJ2-3	CASRSGPSTDTQYF	TGCGCCAGCAGATCAGGTCCTAGCACAGATACGCAGTATTTT
.	TRBD2	TRBV7-2	TRBJ2-1	CASSLEVWTSIFHEQFF	TGTGCCAGCAGCTTAGAGGTCTGGACTAGCATATTCCATGAGCAGTTCTTC
.	.	TRBV28	TRBJ2-6	CASSFVWPGTTSGANVLTF	TGTGCCAGCAGTTTTGTTTGGCCAGGAACTACCTCTGGGGCCAACGTCCTGACTTTC
.	TRBD1	TRBV7-2	TRBJ1-3	CASSLTGPGNTIYF	TGTGCCAGCAGCCTGACAGGGCCAGGAAACACCATATATTTT
.	TRBD1	TRBV27	TRBJ1-5	CASSLRTGQTGWHF	TGTGCCAGCAGTTTAAGGACAGGTCAGACGGGTTGGCATTTT
.	TRBD1	TRBV27	TRBJ2-7	CASSFGTGFYEQYF	TGTGCCAGCAGTTTTGGGACAGGGTTCTACGAGCAGTACTTC
.	TRBD1	TRBV15	TRBJ2-7	CATSRTPDRGGREQYF	TGTGCCACCAGCAGGACCCCGGACAGGGGGGGTAGGGAGCAGTACTTC
.	TRBD2	TRBV14	TRBJ2-5	CASSQAAGPLGETQYF	TGTGCCAGCAGCCAAGCAGCGGGACCGCTCGGGGAGACCCAGTACTTC
.	.	TRBV6-6	TRBJ2-5	CASSRRLGETQYF	TGTGCCAGCAGTCGGCGACTAGGAGAGACCCAGTACTTC
.	.	TRBV5-1	TRBJ2-7	CASSSTPRASSYEQYF	TGCGCCAGCAGCTCAACACCCAGGGCCAGCTCCTACGAGCAGTACTTC
.	.	TRBV5-1	TRBJ2-1	CASSLAATAVNEQFF	TGCGCCAGCAGCTTGGCTGCGACAGCCGTAAATGAGCAGTTCTTC
.	TRBD1	TRBV28	TRBJ1-4	CASRRQGEREKLFF	TGTGCCAGCAGGAGACAGGGGGAGAGGGAAAAACTGTTTTTT
.	.	TRBV27	TRBJ2-5	CASSLMVGETQYF	TGTGCCAGCAGTTTAATGGTAGGAGAGACCCAGTACTTC
.	TRBD1	TRBV27	TRBJ2-3	CASSSGQGADTQYF	TGTGCCAGCAGTTCCGGACAGGGGGCTGATACGCAGTATTTT
.	.	TRBV28	TRBJ1-5	CASTQGRWVPQHF	TGTGCCAGCACCCAAGGCAGATGGGTGCCCCAGCATTTT
once	.	TRBV10-1	TRBJ1-2	CASSEGREYGYTF	TGCGCCAGCAGTGAGGGACGAGAATATGGCTACACCTTC
.	.	TRBV7-9	TRBJ1-1	CASNSDRPNTEAFF	TGTGCCAGCAACTCCGACAGACCCAACACTGAAGCTTTCTTT
.	.	TRBV13	TRBJ2-4	CASSLAEAKNIQYF	TGTGCCAGCAGCTTAGCTGAGGCCAAAAACATTCAGTACTTC
.	TRBD2	TRBV4-1	TRBJ2-3	CASSQEAGDRDTQYF	TGCGCCAGCAGCCAAGAAGCGGGAGACAGAGATACGCAGTATTTT
.	.	TRBV7-8	TRBJ2-4	CASSQTKKDSTLAKNIQYF	TGTGCCAGCAGCCAAACAAAAAAGGACAGTACCCTAGCCAAAAACATTCAGTACTTC
once	.	TRBV7-9	TRBJ2-3	CASSMGTGRTDTQYF	TGTGCCAGCAGCATGGGGACCGGCAGGACAGATACGCAGTATTTT
.	TRBD2	TRBV7-3	TRBJ2-3	CASSLRSPPRGRASTDTQYF	TGTGCCAGCAGCTTAAGGTCCCCCCCCCGCGGGAGGGCCAGCACAGATACGCAGTATTTT
.	.	TRBV30	TRBJ2-7	CAWRVDEQYF	TGTGCCTGGAGGGTCGACGAGCAGTACTTC
once	.	TRBV4-2	TRBJ2-1	CASSQDTIETRYNEQFF	TGTGCCAGCAGCCAAGATACGATTGAGACTCGCTACAATGAGCAGTTCTTC
.	TRBD1	TRBV27	TRBJ2-7	CASSMGTGLYEQYF	TGTGCCAGCTCGATGGGGACAGGGCTCTACGAGCAGTACTTC
.	.	TRBV27	TRBJ2-6	CATRSGANVLTF	TGTGCCACACGCTCTGGGGCCAACGTCCTGACTTTC
.	.	TRBV7-2	TRBJ1-2	CASSLRWLAGPRGYGYTF	TGTGCCAGCAGCTTACGATGGCTGGCAGGGCCTAGGGGCTATGGCTACACCTTC
.	TRBD1	TRBV6-4	TRBJ2-3	CASSSADRGTDTQYF	TGTGCCAGCAGTTCGGCGGACAGGGGGACAGATACGCAGTATTTT
.	TRBD1	TRBV27	TRBJ2-7	CASSCRDRGYEQYF	TGTGCCAGCAGTTGCCGGGACAGGGGATACGAGCAGTACTTC
.	.	TRBV27	TRBJ2-3	CASSIIQSDTQYF	TGTGCCAGCAGTATCATCCAGAGTGATACGCAGTATTTT
.	.	TRBV27	TRBJ2-1	CASSLENPNEQFF	TGTGCCAGCAGTCTCGAAAACCCCAATGAGCAGTTCTTC
.	TRBD2	TRBV5-1	TRBJ2-3	CASSLVFRLAEYSYSSTDTQYF	TGCGCCAGCAGCTTGGTGTTCCGGCTAGCGGAGTATAGCTATTCTAGCACAGATACGCAGTATTTT